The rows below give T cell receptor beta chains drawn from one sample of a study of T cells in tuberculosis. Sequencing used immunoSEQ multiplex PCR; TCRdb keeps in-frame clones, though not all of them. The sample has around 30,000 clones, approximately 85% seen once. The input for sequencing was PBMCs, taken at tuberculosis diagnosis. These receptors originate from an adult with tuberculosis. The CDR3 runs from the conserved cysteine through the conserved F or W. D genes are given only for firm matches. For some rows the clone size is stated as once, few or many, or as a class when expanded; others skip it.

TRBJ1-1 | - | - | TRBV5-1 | TGCGCCAGCAAAACCGGGACAGAAGCTTTCTTT | CASKTGTEAFF
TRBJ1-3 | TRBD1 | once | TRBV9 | TGTGCCAGCAGCGTAGAGGACAGGGTAAGCTCTGGAAACACCATATATTTT | CASSVEDRVSSGNTIYF
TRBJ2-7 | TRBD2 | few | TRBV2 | TGTGCCAGCAGTGCCAAGGGGACTAGGTCCCACGAGCAGTACTTC | CASSAKGTRSHEQYF
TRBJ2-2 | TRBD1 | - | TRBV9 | TGTGCCAGCAGCGAACAGGGGAGCGGGGAGCTGTTTTTT | CASSEQGSGELFF
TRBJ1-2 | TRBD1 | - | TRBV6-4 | TGTGCCAGCAGTGGTACCGGGACAGCCTCGGATGGCTACACCTTC | CASSGTGTASDGYTF
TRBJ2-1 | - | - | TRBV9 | TGTGCCAGCAGCGTAGGAGAACTATACAATGAGCAGTTCTTC | CASSVGELYNEQFF
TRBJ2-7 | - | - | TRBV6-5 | TGTGCCAGCAGTTACTCGACGGGGTGGGGGCACTACGAGCAGTACTTC | CASSYSTGWGHYEQYF
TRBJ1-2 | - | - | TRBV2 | TGTGCCAGCAGATTGACGGATAACTACTCCTATGGCTACACCTTC | CASRLTDNYSYGYTF
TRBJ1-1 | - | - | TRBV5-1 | TGCGCCAGCAGCTTGGATGGGGACTTGAACACTGAAGCTTTCTTT | CASSLDGDLNTEAFF
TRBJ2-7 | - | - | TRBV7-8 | TGTGCCAGCAGCTTAGTTGGGCCCGCCTACGAGCAGTACTTC | CASSLVGPAYEQYF
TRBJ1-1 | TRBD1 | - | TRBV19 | TGTGCCACCAGAACTCCACCCGGGACAGAGACCACTGAAGCTTTCTTT | CATRTPPGTETTEAFF
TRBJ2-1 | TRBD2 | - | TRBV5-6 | TGTGCCAGCAGCCGGGGACTAGCGGGGAATGAGCAGTTCTTC | CASSRGLAGNEQFF
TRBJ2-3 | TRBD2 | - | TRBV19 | TGTGCCAGTAGTACCACCTATAGCGGGAGAGGAGCGGATACGCAGTATTTT | CASSTTYSGRGADTQYF
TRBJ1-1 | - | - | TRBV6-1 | TGTGCCAGCAGTGAAAACGGGGTGGGCACTGAAGCTTTCTTT | CASSENGVGTEAFF
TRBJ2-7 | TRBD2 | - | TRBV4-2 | TGTGCCGCGGGACTAGCGGGTCGGGAGCAGTACTTC | CAAGLAGREQYF
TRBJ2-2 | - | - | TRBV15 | TGTGCCACCAGCAGGCCGGGAGATCGGAACACCGGGGAGCTGTTTTTT | CATSRPGDRNTGELFF
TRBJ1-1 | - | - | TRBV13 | TGTGCCAGCAGCTTAGGACAGGGAAACATGAACACTGAAGCTTTCTTT | CASSLGQGNMNTEAFF
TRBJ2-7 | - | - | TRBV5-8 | TGTGCCAGCACCTCTCTGCAGGGAAAGGACGAGCAGTACTTC | CASTSLQGKDEQYF
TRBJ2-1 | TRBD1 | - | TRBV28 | TGTGCCAGCAGTAGGACACTACAGGGGAAGAATGAGCAGTTCTTC | CASSRTLQGKNEQFF
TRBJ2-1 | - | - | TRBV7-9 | TGTGCCAGCAGCTATGCGGGAACCTACAATGAGCAGTTCTTC | CASSYAGTYNEQFF
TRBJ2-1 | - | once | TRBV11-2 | TGTGCCAGCAGCTCTCGGGACTCCGTGACGCAGTTCTTC | CASSSRDSVTQFF
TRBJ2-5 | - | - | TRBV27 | TGTGCCAGCCGAGGGCGGGCACTCCCGTACCAAGAGACCCAGTACTTC | CASRGRALPYQETQYF
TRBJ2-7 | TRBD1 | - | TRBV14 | TGTGCCAGCAGCCAAGATGGGGACAGGGGCTACGAGCAGTACTTC | CASSQDGDRGYEQYF
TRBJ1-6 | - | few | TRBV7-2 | TGTGCCAGCAGCTTAGCACAGGCGGTGAATGGTTCACCCCTCCACTTT | CASSLAQAVNGSPLHF
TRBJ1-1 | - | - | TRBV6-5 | TGTGCCAGCAGGGCGGGAACGCGTGAAGCTTTCTTT | CASRAGTREAFF
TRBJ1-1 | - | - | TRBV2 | TGTGCCAGCAGTGAAGCGCAAGGGAGCACTGAAGCTTTCTTT | CASSEAQGSTEAFF
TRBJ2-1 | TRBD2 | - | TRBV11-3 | TGTGCCAGCAGCTTAGGTAGAGCGGGGGGGCTAGGTGAGCAGTTCTTC | CASSLGRAGGLGEQFF
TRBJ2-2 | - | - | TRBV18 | TGTGCCAGCTCACTCGTGACCGGGGAGCTGTTTTTT | CASSLVTGELFF
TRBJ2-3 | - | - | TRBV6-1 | TGTGCCAGCGCGTGGGAGGCTGCCACAGATACGCAGTATTTT | CASAWEAATDTQYF
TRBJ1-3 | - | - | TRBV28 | - | CASSSSGQGVAGNTIYF
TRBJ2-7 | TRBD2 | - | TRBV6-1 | TGTGCCAGCAGTGACCGGGGGGACTACGAGCAGTACTTC | CASSDRGDYEQYF
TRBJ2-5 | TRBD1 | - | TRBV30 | TGTGCCTGGAGCCGGGACAGCCAAGAAACCCAGTACTTC | CAWSRDSQETQYF
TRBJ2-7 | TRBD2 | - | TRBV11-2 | TGTGCCAGCAGCTTAGAATGGGGACTAGCGGGGAGCTACGAGCAGTACTTC | CASSLEWGLAGSYEQYF
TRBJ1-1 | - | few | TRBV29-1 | TGCAGCGTTGAAGGGACGGGGGTTAAAGCTTTCTTT | CSVEGTGVKAFF
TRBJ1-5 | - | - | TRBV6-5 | TGTGCCAGCAGTTACTCAACAGGTCAGCCCCAGCATTTT | CASSYSTGQPQHF
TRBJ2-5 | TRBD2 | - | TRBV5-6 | TGTGCCAGCAGCTTGTTCCTAGCGGGAGGGGGAGAGACCCAGTACTTC | CASSLFLAGGGETQYF
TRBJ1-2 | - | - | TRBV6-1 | TGTGCCAGCAGTGAAGGGGTGACAGCAGACTATGGCTACACCTTC | CASSEGVTADYGYTF
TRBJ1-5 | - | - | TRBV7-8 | TGTGCCAGCTCCCCGAGCGTCTATCAGCCCCAGCATTTT | CASSPSVYQPQHF
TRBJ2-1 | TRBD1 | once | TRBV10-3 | TGTGCCATCAGTGGGGACAGGGGGGGTAATGAGCAGTTCTTC | CAISGDRGGNEQFF
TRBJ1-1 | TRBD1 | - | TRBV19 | TGTGCCAGTCGAAAGGACAGGGTTGGCACTGAAGCTTTCTTT | CASRKDRVGTEAFF
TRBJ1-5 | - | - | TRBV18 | TGTGCCAGCTCACCGGGGCAGAGCAATCAGCCCCAGCATTTT | CASSPGQSNQPQHF
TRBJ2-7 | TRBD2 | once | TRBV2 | TGTGCCAGCAGTGATAGGGCTAGCGGACCCTACGAGCAGTACTTC | CASSDRASGPYEQYF
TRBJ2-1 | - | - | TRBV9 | TGTGCCAGCAGCGTCTATGATGAGCAGTTCTTC | CASSVYDEQFF
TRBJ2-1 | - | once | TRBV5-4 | TGTGCCAGCAGCTTGGTGGGGCGGCTCTCCTACAATGAGCAGTTCTTC | CASSLVGRLSYNEQFF
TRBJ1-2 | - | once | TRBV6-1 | TGTGCCAGCAGTGAAGGAGGTACGAACTATGGCTACACCTTC | CASSEGGTNYGYTF